The 19 T cell receptor beta chains in this list originate from one sample, sequenced in a study of early T cells in non-severe SARS-CoV-2 infection. One entry per CDR3 protein results from TCRdb running MiXCR on the 5' RACE reads. The sample holds more than 55,000 distinct CDR3 sequences; 10% to 15% are singletons and the top ten take 4% to 5%. The sequenced sample consisted of whole blood. Receptors were obtained from an adult who was a healthcare worker with PCR-confirmed SARS-CoV-2 infection or an uninfected control (not recorded which).

This clonotype was seen at least ten times. The chain is built from TRBV7-2 and TRBJ2-3; 9 positions match TRBD2. The V segment lost 4 bases and the J segment 3 bases; nucleotides outside the gene matches: 8. CDR1 is SGHTA and CDR2 is FQGNSA in the germline V gene. The CDR3 loop spans 16 amino acids. The CDR3 nucleotides are TGTGCCAGCAGCTACGGGAGTAGCGGGGGAACAGATACGCAGTATTTT. Translated, it gives CASSYGSSGGTDTQYF.

This clonotype was seen a few times. The V gene is TRBV29-1, the J gene TRBJ2-3; possible D gene TRBD2, 5 bases. CDR1 and CDR2 from the germline V gene are SQVTM and ANQGSEA. Trimming removed 0 bases at V and 6 bases at J, with 22 bases between. The CDR3 consists of 17 residues. DNA of the CDR3: TGCAGCGTTGAAGATCGGAGACCGAGTATCACGGGGGATACGCAGTATTTT. Translated, it gives CSVEDRRPSITGDTQYF.

In its sample, this clonotype was seen a few times. The chain employs TRBV6-5 and TRBJ2-3, with 12 bases fitting TRBD2. The CDR3 runs to 18 residues. The trim removed 2 bases at V and 4 bases at J, leaving 10 bases unmatched. In germline, CDR1 is MNHEY, CDR2 SVGAGI. The CDR3 bases are TGTGCCAGCAGTTACCTCCCTCCTAGCGGGGGGGACGCAGATACGCAGTATTTT. Translating gives CASSYLPPSGGDADTQYF.

As regards this clonotype: One base away lies a much larger clone, so this may be a sequencing read error. V and J are TRBV7-2 and TRBJ2-3; D uncertain. There are 12 residues in the CDR3. Germline CDR1 is SGHTA and CDR2 is FQGNSA. Trimming left V 8 bases short and J 3 bases short, with 9 bases between. CDR3 nucleotides: TGTGCCAGCGGCAGCCAGACAGATACGCAGTATTTT. Translation: CASGSQTDTQYF. Full variable domain (outside the CDR3, taken from reference TRBV7-2 and TRBJ2-3): GAGVSQSPSNKVTEKGKDVELRCDPISGHTALYWYRQSLGQGLEFLIYFQGNSAPDKSGLPSDRFSAERTGGSVSTLTIQRTQQEDSAVYLCASGSQTDTQYFGPGTRLTVL.

This clonotype has ten or more counts. The chain couples TRBV2 to TRBJ2-1; 8 positions agree with TRBD2. J was trimmed by 4 bases and V by 4 bases; bases with no gene match: 6. This CDR3 region has 15 residues. Germline lookup yields CDR1 SNHLY and CDR2 FYNNEI. The CDR3 is CASSAPGTRYNEQFF. CDR3 nucleotides: TGTGCCAGCAGTGCCCCAGGGACTAGATACAATGAGCAGTTCTTC.

The chain recombines TRBV7-6 with TRBJ2-1, with a tentative D call TRBD2 (6 bases). With 0 bases removed from V and 8 bases from J, the gap between germline ends came to 26 bases. This CDR3 has 19 residues. Looked up from germline, CDR1 is SGHVS and CDR2 is FNYEAQ. The CDR3 protein is CASSLASGLGRGEAYEQFF. The DNA for the CDR3 is TGTGCCAGCAGCTTAGCCTCCGGTCTCGGGCGAGGGGAGGCGTATGAGCAGTTCTTC.

This chain joins TRBV29-1 and TRBJ1-2, with D unresolved. Per the germline V gene, CDR1 is SQVTM and CDR2 is ANQGSEA. The CDR3 is made up of 12 amino acids. V was trimmed by 0 bases and J by 4 bases, leaving 6 bases between them. CDR3 region: CSVEDRTYGYTF. The CDR3 nucleotides are TGCAGCGTTGAAGACAGGACCTATGGCTACACCTTC. The full variable domain, rest sourced from reference TRBV29-1 and TRBJ1-2, is SAVISQKPSRDICQRGTSLTIQCQVDSQVTMMFWYRQQPGQSLTLIATANQGSEATYESGFVIDKFPISRPNLTFSTLTVSNMSPEDSSIYLCSVEDRTYGYTFGSGTRLTVV.

This clonotype was found many times. The chain links TRBV27 to TRBJ1-3; D is ambiguous. The germline V gene encodes CDR1 MNHEY and CDR2 SMNVEV (reference sequence). CDR3 length equals 18 residues. Trimming shortened V by 5 bases and J by 0 bases, and 20 bases separated the two germline ends. CDR3 protein: CASSLTHSPTRSGNTIYF. In DNA, the CDR3 is TGTGCCAGCAGTCTTACGCATAGCCCGACACGCTCTGGAAACACCATATATTTT.

This clonotype was counted at least ten times. V usage is TRBV29-1 and J usage is TRBJ2-1; unclear D gene. The germline CDR1 and CDR2 sequences are SQVTM and ANQGSEA. The CDR3 contains 11 residues. V was cut by 3 bases and J by 11 bases, with 11 bases left in between. CDR3: CSVDWQVKQFF. The CDR3 nucleotides read TGCAGCGTTGATTGGCAGGTCAAGCAGTTCTTC.

The sample holds many counts of this clonotype. This chain connects TRBV12-3 or TRBV12-4 to TRBJ1-4, with TRBD1 as a possible D gene (6 bases). Trimming removed 6 bases at V and 8 bases at J, with 16 bases between. This CDR3 is 14 amino acids long. The CDR3: CASSLRGGGEKLFF. For the CDR3, the DNA is TGTGCCAGCAGCCTTAGGGGGGGCGGGGAAAAACTGTTTTTT.

This clonotype was seen ten or more times. This rearrangement joins TRBV20-1 to TRBJ2-5; TRBD1 is a possible D gene (7 bases). Germline V gene lookup returns CDR1 DFQATT and CDR2 SNEGSKA (reference sequence). Trimming took 4 bases from V and 5 from J, leaving 17 bases between them. CDR3 length: 14 amino acids. CDR3: CSATRGPGVETQYF. The CDR3 bases are TGCAGTGCTACTAGGGGGCCGGGGGTCGAGACCCAGTACTTC.

This clonotype came up many times. The chain employs TRBV24-1 and TRBJ2-1; 8 bases are a match to TRBD1. From germline, CDR1 is KGHDR and CDR2 SFDVKD. The CDR3 runs to 12 residues. V trimming: 4 bases; J trimming: 14 bases; junction bases outside the gene matches: 6. The CDR3 region is CATSDWTGLEFF. For the CDR3, the DNA is TGTGCCACCAGTGACTGGACAGGGCTGGAGTTCTTC.

This clonotype was counted ten times or more. The genes are TRBV19 and TRBJ1-5, with D tentatively TRBD1 (6 bases). The V gene's germline CDR1 is LNHDA and CDR2 SQIVND (reference sequence). Trimming pared 7 bases from V and 4 bases from J, leaving 20 bases between. The CDR3 contains 16 residues. CDR3 DNA: TGTGCCAGTACTGATGAACCCGGGACACTTAATCAGCCCCAGCATTTT. This encodes CASTDEPGTLNQPQHF.

This clonotype was observed many times. V is TRBV4-3 and J is TRBJ2-1, with 7 nucleotides matching TRBD2. The J segment lost 2 bases and the V segment lost 7 bases, leaving 8 bases of the junction unmatched. This CDR3 comprises 15 residues. The germline V gene encodes CDR1 LGHNA and CDR2 YSLEER. CDR3 coding DNA: TGCGCCAGCACCCCCAGGAGCGGGGCCTACAATGAGCAGTTCTTC. Protein product: CASTPRSGAYNEQFF.

This clonotype was found many times. The gene calls are TRBV2 and TRBJ1-3; no clear D. CDR3 length equals 14 residues. V lost 4 bases and J lost 2, with 9 bases in between. Germline V lookup: CDR1 SNHLY, CDR2 FYNNEI. CDR3 in DNA: TGTGCCAGCAGTGGGTCGGGCGCTGGAAACACCATATATTTT. This gives the protein CASSGSGAGNTIYF.

The table lists this clonotype with many counts. This chain uses TRBV7-9 with TRBJ1-6; no reliable D call. Germline CDR1 is SEHNR and CDR2 is FQNEAQ (reference sequence). Trimming removed 4 bases at V and 8 bases at J, with 9 bases between. CDR3 length: 13 residues. The CDR3 coding sequence is TGTGCCAGCAGCTCGTTCCCGGATTCACCCCTCCACTTT. Translated: CASSSFPDSPLHF.

This clonotype appeared many times. The chain carries TRBV11-2 and TRBJ1-2; D not certain. This CDR3 is 12 amino acids long. V gave up 0 bases and J gave up 12 bases, with 11 bases separating them. In germline, CDR1 is SGHAT, CDR2 FQNNGV. The CDR3 coding sequence is TGTGCCAGCAGCTTAGACGGGAGGTTAAACACCTTC. Translation: CASSLDGRLNTF.

This clonotype was seen ten or more times. This sequence joins TRBV7-6 and TRBJ2-7; perhaps TRBD1 as D (5 bases). The CDR3 is 14 residues long. Trimming shortened V by 5 bases and J by 7 bases, and 18 bases separated the two germline ends. Germline-derived CDR1 and CDR2 are SGHVS and FNYEAQ. CDR3: CASSPQGGRREQYF. CDR3 bases: TGTGCCAGCAGCCCCCAGGGTGGGCGACGGGAGCAGTACTTC.

There are many counts of this clonotype. The rearrangement uses TRBV18 and TRBJ2-1, with 7 bases that match TRBD2. This CDR3 has 19 residues. Trimming cost V 2 bases and J 1 base; bases outside gene matches: 14. Per the germline V gene, CDR1 is KGHSH and CDR2 is LQKENI. CDR3 protein: CASSPVRVAGRESYNEQFF. Written as DNA, the CDR3 is TGTGCCAGCTCACCAGTTCGTGTCGCAGGGAGGGAATCCTACAATGAGCAGTTCTTC.